This TCR beta chain was captured by sequencing in a study of shared clonotypes between healthy human individuals. With regard to this clone: One base separates it from a far larger clone, so it is likely a read error.

The trim removed 3 bases at V and 8 bases at J, leaving 9 bases unmatched. Germline V CDR1 and CDR2: SGHDT, YYEEEE. CDR3 size: 14 residues. Some clones are missing from TCRdb's copy, which holds only in-frame ones; the method was immunoSEQ multiplex PCR. The table lists hundreds of thousands of clones, roughly four fifths of them singletons. The source of this sequence is a woman in her forties in good health. Some clones in this sample may be carry-over from other donors' samples. Material: PBMCs. This sequence joins TRBV5-6 and TRBJ2-3; 7 bases fit TRBD2. The CDR3 protein is CASSWAGVPGTQYF. CDR3 sequence (DNA): TGTGCCAGCAGCTGGGCGGGAGTCCCGGGTACGCAGTATTTT.